Listed below are T cell receptor beta chains from one sample, sequenced in a study of OX40 agonist ivuxolimab in advanced cancers. Repertoires were generated with immunoSEQ multiplex PCR, while TCRdb's copy carries only in-frame clones and drops some. The top ten hold approximately 4% of the sample, which has some 69,000 clones, 70% to 90% seen once. The input for sequencing was CD4+ or CD8+ T cells sorted from blood, taken in a trial of the OX40 agonist ivuxolimab. These receptors were taken from an adult with an advanced solid tumor such as melanoma, head and neck, liver or kidney cancer. Each CDR3 is given with its conserved first and last residue. The order of the fields is V gene, D gene, J gene, clone size, CDR3 protein. A D gene is named only where the DNA matches it firmly. Expanded clones get a size class; other rows say once, few or many, or leave the size out.

TRBV9	.	TRBJ1-5	.	CASSPGHSSQPQHF
TRBV5-6	TRBD2	TRBJ2-7	.	CASSLLSGTSGRVQYF
TRBV6-5	.	TRBJ2-4	.	CASTSMAKNIQYF
TRBV28	TRBD2	TRBJ2-5	few	CASTKHGPSGRAEETQYF
TRBV6-5	.	TRBJ1-2	.	CASTRTGGYTF
TRBV6-5	TRBD1	TRBJ1-4	.	CASSHGQGVNEKLFF
TRBV6-5	.	TRBJ1-1	few	CASSYWGARVSEAFF
TRBV18	.	TRBJ1-2	.	CASSPDGTRRTGYTF
TRBV4-1	TRBD2	TRBJ2-7	.	CASSQHTSGTSGSYEQYF
TRBV28	TRBD1	TRBJ2-5	.	CASSLGQGKQETQYF
TRBV7-2	.	TRBJ2-1	.	CASSTEAGSYNEQFF
TRBV19	.	TRBJ1-4	.	CASSVMTATNEKLFF
TRBV5-8	.	TRBJ1-2	once	CASRFGSRGYTF
TRBV4-1	.	TRBJ2-6	.	CASSQSLGGRSVLTF
TRBV11-3	.	TRBJ2-3	.	CASSLGSTDTQYF
TRBV30	.	TRBJ2-1	.	CAWSPQNGEQFF
TRBV19	TRBD1	TRBJ1-1	.	CASSPGQDWNTEAFF
TRBV6-6	.	TRBJ1-1	.	CASRSGVGTEAFF
TRBV5-8	.	TRBJ2-3	once	CASSRTTDTQYF
TRBV13	.	TRBJ1-1	.	CASSQTTGGLNTEAFF
TRBV5-1	.	TRBJ2-5	.	CASSLTDSFQETQYF
TRBV7-9	TRBD1	TRBJ1-2	once	CASSVQGNYGYTF
TRBV11-3	TRBD2	TRBJ2-1	once	CASSRTSGRSGRVFHEQFF
TRBV7-3	TRBD1	TRBJ2-2	.	CASSLTQQGAFTGELFF
TRBV10-3	.	TRBJ1-2	.	CAISEGSTGNYGYTF
TRBV7-6	.	TRBJ2-5	.	CASSLAVTMGRETQYF
TRBV19	.	TRBJ2-3	.	CASPPASPDTQYF
TRBV7-2	.	TRBJ2-1	.	CASSLGVGYNEQFF
TRBV6-1	.	TRBJ2-7	.	CASSYQLYEQYF